This T cell receptor beta chain was sequenced in a study of blood T cell repertoires in COVID-19. Per germline, CDR1 MNHEY and CDR2 SVGAGI. This CDR3 has 11 amino acids. V was clipped by 5 bases and J by 6 bases, with 7 bases between them. This clone was found once. This sample also contains other DNA sequences that code for the same CDR3. Source study methods: Reference gene primer amplification in the assay estimated nucleated cell counts. Generated by immunoSEQ multiplex PCR, the TCRdb table keeps only in-frame clones and is missing some. The DNA gave D and trimming, while V, J and clone size come from that table. The sample lists some 270,000 clones, about 83% occurring once. Enrollment of patients from Seattle took place during active infection, with longitudinal follow-up.

The TCR originated in a woman at least 80 years old with COVID-19, enrolled during active disease. The chain couples TRBV6-5 to TRBJ1-2; tentative D call: TRBD1 (5 bases). The sample taken for sequencing was peripheral blood. The CDR3 DNA is TGTGCCAGCAGTCAGGGAAATGGCTACACCTTC. Its protein is CASSQGNGYTF.